The 8 T cell receptor beta chains given below trace back to one sample, sequenced in a study of T cell responses to AZD1222 COVID-19 vaccine. This table comes from immunoSEQ multiplex PCR, and its TCRdb copy is limited to in-frame clones, with some not included. The table lists about 150,000 clones, more than 90% of them singletons. The material sequenced was peripheral blood, taken 28 days after the second AZD1222 dose. Receptors were obtained from an adult who received the AZD1222 COVID-19 vaccine.

V and J are TRBV10-1 and TRBJ1-2; possible D gene TRBD1, 5 bases. Germline CDR1 and CDR2: WNHNN and SYGVQD (reference sequence). The CDR3 sequence is 13 residues long. Trimming stripped 0 bases from V and 7 bases from J, with 9 bases between. CDR3 loop: CASSESRGGGYTF. CDR3 coding DNA: TGCGCCAGCAGTGAGTCGAGGGGCGGTGGCTACACCTTC.

This clone was detected a few times. The chain uses TRBV6-6 and TRBJ2-7; D might be TRBD2 (6 bases). The CDR3 loop spans 13 amino acids. Between the trimmed V and J ends, which lost 4 bases and 3 bases, there was a span of 10 bases. Germline CDR1 is MNHNY and CDR2 is SVGAGI (reference sequence). The CDR3 spells CASSSISGYEQYF. The CDR3 DNA sequence: TGTGCCAGCAGTTCCATTAGCGGCTACGAGCAGTACTTC.

The sample holds one count of this clone. V gene TRBV19 combines with J gene TRBJ2-7; 9 bases are shared with TRBD1. The ends lost 6 bases at V and 5 bases at J; junction bases unmatched: 11. The CDR3 runs 15 residues. Per the germline V gene, CDR1 is LNHDA and CDR2 is SQIVND (reference sequence). The CDR3 here is CASRRGTGYHHEQYF. The DNA for the CDR3 is TGTGCCAGTAGGAGGGGGACAGGGTATCATCACGAGCAGTACTTC. The variable domain in full, with the rest retrieved from reference TRBV19 and TRBJ2-7, is DGGITQSPKYLFRKEGQNVTLSCEQNLNHDAMYWYRQDPGQGLRLIYYSQIVNDFQKGDIAEGYSVSREKKESFPLTVTSAQKNPTAFYLCASRRGTGYHHEQYFGPGTRLTVT.

This rearrangement joins TRBV5-1 to TRBJ2-1; tentatively, D is TRBD2 (5 bases). Germline lookup yields CDR1 SGHRS and CDR2 YFSETQ. The CDR3 extends over 17 amino acids. V was clipped by 4 bases and J by 7 bases, with 24 bases between them. CDR3 nucleotide sequence: TGCGCCAGCAGCCTGATTCTAGGGAGTCTTGGGGTGAATGAGCAGTTCTTC. Encoded protein: CASSLILGSLGVNEQFF.

This chain uses TRBV12-5 with TRBJ1-3; D gene ambiguous. Germline V lookup: CDR1 LGHNT, CDR2 FRNRAP. V shed 1 base and J shed 1 base, with 14 bases lying between them. The CDR3 runs 17 residues. DNA for the CDR3: TGTGCTAGTGGTTTGGGCCCCCAGACAAGGTCTGGAAACACCATATATTTT. Translation gives CASGLGPQTRSGNTIYF.

The V call is TRBV11-2, the J call TRBJ1-2; D gene ambiguous. This CDR3 has 17 residues. The germline V gene has CDR1 SGHAT and CDR2 FQNNGV. Trimming removed 4 bases at V and 0 bases at J, with 18 bases between. DNA of the CDR3: TGTGCCAGCAGCTCCGACTATTTCGGGGATACTAACTATGGCTACACCTTC. Its translation is CASSSDYFGDTNYGYTF.

The chain carries TRBV27 and TRBJ2-1, with 13 bases fitting TRBD2. The CDR3 is made up of 19 amino acids. CDR1 MNHEY and CDR2 SMNVEV come from the germline V gene (reference sequence). J was trimmed by 9 bases and V by 0 bases; bases with no gene match: 14. CDR3: CASSLSRGHRTSGRSEQFF. The CDR3, as DNA: TGTGCCAGCAGTTTATCGCGAGGCCATAGGACTAGCGGGAGATCTGAGCAGTTCTTC.

This clone has just one count. The rearrangement links TRBV5-1 to TRBJ1-4; D may be TRBD1 (5 bases). The CDR3 is 14 amino acids. V was pared by 0 bases and J by 5 bases, with 8 bases between. Germline values: CDR1 SGHRS, CDR2 YFSETQ. CDR3 loop: CASSLGQQNEKLFF. The DNA of the CDR3 is TGCGCCAGCAGCTTGGGACAGCAGAATGAAAAACTGTTTTTT.